This T cell receptor (beta chain) was profiled in a study of human thymus T cells (dated by TCRdb to 2020 to 2022). Regarding the research as a whole: The study used 7 to 9 infant thymus samples plus four related peripheral blood samples to characterize TCR alpha and beta repertoires. Donor ages ranged from about 6 to 250 days, and the cohort comprised six or seven male and two female infants. The investigation overall reported the following: Biased V and J gene segment usage appeared to be present in both thymic and peripheral blood repertoires. On average, roughly 890,000 unique TCRB clonotypes were obtained from thymus samples, compared with 70,000 to 90,000 from blood samples.

Details on this clone: It lacks a known antigen. Base-call qualities are not available, and no considerably larger clone is one nucleotide away.

V and J lose 5 bases and 1 base, and a span of 8 bases separates them. According to the germline V gene (reference sequence), CDR1 reads SEHNR and CDR2 reads FQNEAQ. There are 13 amino acids in the CDR3, from cysteine to phenylalanine inclusive. The only DNA kept is the CDR3, 39 bases in frame from the first base. The immunoSEQ multiplex PCR assay was used to amplify the TCRB and TCRAD loci from a standardized amount of quality-controlled genomic DNA. The amplicons spanned the V(D)J region and were long enough to cover the CDR3 and allow V and J genes to be identified. The commercial immunoSEQ service was used to sequence amplicons on an Illumina platform. As for how the authors treated the data: Primer bias and sequencing errors were corrected as previously described, and TCRAD and TCRB were defined on the basis of the IMGT database. The repertoires were analysed using immunoSEQ Analyzer 3.0 and VDJTools for basic statistics, V/J segment usage, diversity estimates, rarefaction and pairwise overlap. Chao1, ChaoE, Efron-Thisted, Shannon and inverse Simpson indices were used to estimate diversity, which was also estimated on datasets down-sampled to the smallest sample. Repertoire overlap used strict matching of CDR3 nucleotide sequence, V gene and J gene, with Jaccard-based multidimensional scaling clustering. This immuneACCESS table, as held by TCRdb, lists in-frame sequences with V and J called but not all clones. Of the missing ones, under half trace to an unresolved V gene in checked studies; the others have no known cause. V, J and clone size are taken as reported in that table, and D and trimming were inferred from the DNA itself. Counted in this sample were 35,000 to 45,000 clones; around 94% of them appeared once. The top ten clones comprise more than 0.1% of the sample.

The donors were immunologically healthy infants in Finland who had open corrective cardiac surgery for congenital heart defects. During surgery, a small roughly 0.45-1 mL aliquot of peripheral blood was collected from four of the eight donors. Instead of starting from a fixed cell number, genomic DNA extraction from blood samples used all available leukocytes. ACK lysis buffer was used to clear erythrocytes from the blood, and the leukocytes were then kept as pellets at -70 degrees C. A QIAsymphony instrument was used to extract genomic DNA from the frozen cell pellets. The TCR was taken from a boy under three years old with a congenital heart defect but otherwise immunologically healthy. Sequencing was performed on blood. Here the chain combines TRBV7-9 and TRBJ1-2, with the D gene too uncertain to name. The nucleotide sequence reads TGTGCCAGCAGCCGACAAAATAACTATGGCTACACCTTC. The resulting protein is CASSRQNNYGYTF.